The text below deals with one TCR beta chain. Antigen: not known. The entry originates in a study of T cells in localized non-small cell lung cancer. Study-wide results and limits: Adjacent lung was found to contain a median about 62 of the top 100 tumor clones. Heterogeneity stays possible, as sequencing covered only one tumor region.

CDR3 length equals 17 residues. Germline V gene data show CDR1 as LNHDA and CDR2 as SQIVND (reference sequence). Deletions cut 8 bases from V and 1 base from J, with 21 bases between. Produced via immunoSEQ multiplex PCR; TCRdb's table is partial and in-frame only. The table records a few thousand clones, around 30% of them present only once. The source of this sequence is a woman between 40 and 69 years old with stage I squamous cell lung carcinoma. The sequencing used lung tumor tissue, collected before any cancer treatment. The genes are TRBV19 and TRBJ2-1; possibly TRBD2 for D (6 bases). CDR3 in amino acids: CASGDGSNFGSYNEQFF. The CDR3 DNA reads TGTGCCAGTGGAGACGGGAGTAATTTCGGTTCCTACAATGAGCAGTTCTTC.